This T cell receptor beta chain is from a study of blood T cell repertoires in COVID-19. Overall study context: The United States, Italy and Spain were the sources of the acute and convalescent COVID-19 samples.

Authors' analysis steps: Amplifying reference gene primers gave estimates of nucleated cell counts. Produced via immunoSEQ multiplex PCR; TCRdb's table is partial and in-frame only. V and J calls and clone size are as listed in that table; D and trimming were resolved from the DNA. The sample shows 250,000 to 300,000 clones, 87% of them seen only once. Trimming pared 8 bases from V and 3 bases from J, leaving 10 bases between. The CDR3 is 12 amino acids. Germline CDR1 reads MNHEY; CDR2 reads SVGAGI. This clone showed up just a few times. V and J are TRBV6-5 and TRBJ1-1; D gene ambiguous. The source of this sequence is a woman aged 45-65 years who had recovered from COVID-19. Sequenced sample: peripheral blood. This CDR3 is CASFGLYTEAFF. Written as DNA, the CDR3 is TGTGCCAGCTTCGGGTTGTACACTGAAGCTTTCTTT.